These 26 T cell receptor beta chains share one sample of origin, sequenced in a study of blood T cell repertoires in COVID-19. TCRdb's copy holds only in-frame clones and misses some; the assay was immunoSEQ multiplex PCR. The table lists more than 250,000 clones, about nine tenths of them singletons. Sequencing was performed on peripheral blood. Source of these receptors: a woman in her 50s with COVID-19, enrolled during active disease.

The CDR3 reads CASSGAGTGGGLGYTF. For the CDR3, the DNA is TGTGCCAGCAGTGGAGCCGGGACAGGGGGCGGGTTGGGCTACACCTTC. This chain joins TRBV25-1 and TRBJ1-2, with 12 bases that match TRBD1. The germline V gene encodes CDR1 MGHDK and CDR2 SYGVNS. This CDR3 contains 16 residues. The junction had 11 bases not matched to a gene; V was cut back by 4 bases and J by 8 bases.

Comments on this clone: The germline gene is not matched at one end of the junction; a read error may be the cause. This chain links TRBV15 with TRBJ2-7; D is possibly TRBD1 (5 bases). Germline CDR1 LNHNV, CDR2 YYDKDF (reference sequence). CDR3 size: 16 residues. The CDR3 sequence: CATSRDFAGPSSEQYF. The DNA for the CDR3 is TGTGCCACCAGCAGAGATTTCGCAGGGCCGTCCTCCGAGCAGTACTTC. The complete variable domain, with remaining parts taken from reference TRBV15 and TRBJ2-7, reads DAMVIQNPRYQVTQFGKPVTLSCSQTLNHNVMYWYQQKSSQAPKLLFHYYDKDFNNEADTPDNFQSRRPNTSFCFLDIRSPGLGDTAMYLCATSRDFAGPSSEQYFGPGTRLTVT.

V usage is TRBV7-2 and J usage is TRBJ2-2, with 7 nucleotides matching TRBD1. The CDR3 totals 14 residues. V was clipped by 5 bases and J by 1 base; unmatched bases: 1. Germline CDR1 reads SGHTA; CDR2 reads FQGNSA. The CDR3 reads CASSRDRNTGELFF. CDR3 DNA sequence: TGTGCCAGCAGCCGGGACAGGAACACCGGGGAGCTGTTTTTT.

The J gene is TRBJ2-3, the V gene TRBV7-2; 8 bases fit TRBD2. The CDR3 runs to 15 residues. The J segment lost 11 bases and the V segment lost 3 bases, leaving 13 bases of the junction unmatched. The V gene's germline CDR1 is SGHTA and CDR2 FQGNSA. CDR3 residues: CASSFSGAPGVGQYF. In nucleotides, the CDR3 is TGTGCCAGCAGCTTTAGCGGGGCCCCAGGGGTGGGGCAGTATTTT.

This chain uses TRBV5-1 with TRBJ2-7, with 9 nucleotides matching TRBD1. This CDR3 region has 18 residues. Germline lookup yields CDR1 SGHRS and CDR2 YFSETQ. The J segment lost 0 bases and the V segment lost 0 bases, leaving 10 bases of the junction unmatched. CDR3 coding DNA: TGCGCCAGCAGCTTGGGTTACCACCGGGACAGGGCCTCCTACGAGCAGTACTTC. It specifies CASSLGYHRDRASYEQYF.

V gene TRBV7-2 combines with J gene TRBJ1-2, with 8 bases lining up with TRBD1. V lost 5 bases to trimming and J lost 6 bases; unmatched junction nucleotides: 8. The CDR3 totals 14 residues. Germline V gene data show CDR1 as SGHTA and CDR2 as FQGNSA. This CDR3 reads CASSLRGQGNGYTF. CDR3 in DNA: TGTGCCAGCAGCCTGAGAGGACAGGGTAATGGCTACACCTTC.

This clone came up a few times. CDR3 amino acids: CASSPGLAGGRGYEQFF. The CDR3 coding sequence is TGCGCCAGCAGCCCCGGACTAGCGGGAGGGCGGGGCTATGAGCAGTTCTTC. V is TRBV4-3 and J is TRBJ2-1; the match to TRBD2 covers 15 bases. The CDR3 is 17 residues long. The junction had 9 bases not matched to a gene; V was cut back by 4 bases and J by 8 bases. Germline V gives CDR1 LGHNA, CDR2 YSLEER.

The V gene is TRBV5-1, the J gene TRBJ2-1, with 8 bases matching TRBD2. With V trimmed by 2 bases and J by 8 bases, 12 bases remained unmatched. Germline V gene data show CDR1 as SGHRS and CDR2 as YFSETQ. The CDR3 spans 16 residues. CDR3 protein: CASSLPTSGTRYEQFF. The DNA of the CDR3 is TGCGCCAGCAGCTTACCTACCTCCGGGACTAGATATGAGCAGTTCTTC.

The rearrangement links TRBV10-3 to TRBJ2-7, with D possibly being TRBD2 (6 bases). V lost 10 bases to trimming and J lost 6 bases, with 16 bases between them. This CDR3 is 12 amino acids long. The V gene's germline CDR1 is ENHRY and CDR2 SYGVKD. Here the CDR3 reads CATWGVGFEQYF. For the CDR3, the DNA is TGTGCCACTTGGGGGGTCGGCTTCGAGCAGTACTTC.

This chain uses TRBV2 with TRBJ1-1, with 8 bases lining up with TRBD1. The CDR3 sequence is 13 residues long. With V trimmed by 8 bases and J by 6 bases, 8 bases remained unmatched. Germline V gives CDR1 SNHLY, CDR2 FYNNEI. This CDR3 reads CASSGQGYAEAFF. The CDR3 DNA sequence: TGTGCCAGCTCCGGACAGGGATACGCTGAAGCTTTCTTT. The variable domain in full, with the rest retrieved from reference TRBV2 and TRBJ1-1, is EPEVTQTPSHQVTQMGQEVILRCVPISNHLYFYWYRQILGQKVEFLVSFYNNEISEKSEIFDDQFSVERPDGSNFTLKIRSTKLEDSAMYFCASSGQGYAEAFFGQGTRLTVV.

CDR3 loop: CASSATSGMGSYNEQFF. Here the CDR3 DNA reads TGTGCCAGCAGTGCGACTAGCGGGATGGGCTCCTACAATGAGCAGTTCTTC. The rearrangement links TRBV6-1 to TRBJ2-1, with 11 bases aligning to TRBD2. CDR1 and CDR2 from the germline V gene are MNHNS and SASEGT. There are 17 residues in the CDR3. With V trimmed by 4 bases and J by 0 bases, 5 bases remained unmatched.

The CDR3 DNA sequence: TGTGCCAGCAGACCCCGGACAGGGGCAAACACTGAAGCTTTCTTT. It codes for CASRPRTGANTEAFF. The J gene is TRBJ1-1, the V gene TRBV2; 9 bases fit TRBD1. Germline assignment: CDR1 SNHLY and CDR2 FYNNEI. The CDR3 covers 15 residues. V dropped 6 bases and J dropped 2; count of bases not matched to a gene: 7.

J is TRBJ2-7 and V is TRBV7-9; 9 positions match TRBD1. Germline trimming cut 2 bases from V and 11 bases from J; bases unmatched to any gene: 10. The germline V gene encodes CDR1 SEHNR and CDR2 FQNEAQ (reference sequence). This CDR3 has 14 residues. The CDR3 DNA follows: TGTGCCAGCAGCTTACCGGGACAGGGTGCATCGGAGTACTTC. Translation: CASSLPGQGASEYF.

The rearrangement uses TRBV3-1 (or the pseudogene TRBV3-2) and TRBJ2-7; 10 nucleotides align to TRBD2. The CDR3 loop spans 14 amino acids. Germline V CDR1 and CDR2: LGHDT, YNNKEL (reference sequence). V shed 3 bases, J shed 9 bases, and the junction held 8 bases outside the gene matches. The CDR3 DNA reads TGTGCCAGCAGCCAGGGGCTAGCGGGAGCTGTGCAGTACTTC. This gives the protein CASSQGLAGAVQYF.

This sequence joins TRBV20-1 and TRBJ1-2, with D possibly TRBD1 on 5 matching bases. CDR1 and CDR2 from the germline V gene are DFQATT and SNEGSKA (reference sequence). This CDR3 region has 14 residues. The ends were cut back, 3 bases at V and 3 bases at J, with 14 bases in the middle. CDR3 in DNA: TGCAGTGCTAGTGAAGCAGGGAAGGACTATGGCTACACCTTC. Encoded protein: CSASEAGKDYGYTF.

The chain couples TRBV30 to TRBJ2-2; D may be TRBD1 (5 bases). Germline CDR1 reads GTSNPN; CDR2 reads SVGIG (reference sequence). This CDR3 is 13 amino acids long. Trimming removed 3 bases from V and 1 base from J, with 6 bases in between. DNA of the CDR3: TGTGCCTGGAGCACAGGGAACACCGGGGAGCTGTTTTTT. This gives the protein CAWSTGNTGELFF.

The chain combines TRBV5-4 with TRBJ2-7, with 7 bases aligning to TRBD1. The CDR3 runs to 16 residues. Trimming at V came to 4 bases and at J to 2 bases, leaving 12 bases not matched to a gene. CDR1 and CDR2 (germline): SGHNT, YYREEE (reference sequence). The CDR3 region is CASSSQTGTRAYEQYF. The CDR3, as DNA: TGTGCCAGCAGCAGCCAGACAGGGACGAGGGCCTACGAGCAGTACTTC.

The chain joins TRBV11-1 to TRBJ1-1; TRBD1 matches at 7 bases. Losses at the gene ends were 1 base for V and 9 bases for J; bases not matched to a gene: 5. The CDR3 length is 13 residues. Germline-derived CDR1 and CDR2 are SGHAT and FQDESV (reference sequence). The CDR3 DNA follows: TGTGCCAGCAGCTTAGGGGAGACAGGGCAAGCTTTCTTT. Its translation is CASSLGETGQAFF.

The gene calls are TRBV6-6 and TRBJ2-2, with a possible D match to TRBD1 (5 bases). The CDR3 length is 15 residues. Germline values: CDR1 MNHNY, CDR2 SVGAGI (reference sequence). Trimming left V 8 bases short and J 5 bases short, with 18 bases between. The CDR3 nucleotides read TGTGCCAGCTTGGAGCAGGGTACGGGTACCGGGGAGCTGTTTTTT. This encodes CASLEQGTGTGELFF.

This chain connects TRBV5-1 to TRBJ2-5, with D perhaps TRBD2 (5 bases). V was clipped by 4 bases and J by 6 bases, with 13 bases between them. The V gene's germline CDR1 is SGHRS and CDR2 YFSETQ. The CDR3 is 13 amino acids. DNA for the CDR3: TGCGCCAGCAGCCTCGAGGGAATCCAGACCCAGTACTTC. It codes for CASSLEGIQTQYF.

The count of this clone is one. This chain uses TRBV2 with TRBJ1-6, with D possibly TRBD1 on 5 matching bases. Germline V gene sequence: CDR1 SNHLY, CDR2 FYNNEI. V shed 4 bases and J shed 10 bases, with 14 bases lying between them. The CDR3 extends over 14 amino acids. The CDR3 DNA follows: TGTGCCAGCAGTGGGGGGGTCGGTAACTCACCCCTCCACTTT. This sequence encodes CASSGGVGNSPLHF.

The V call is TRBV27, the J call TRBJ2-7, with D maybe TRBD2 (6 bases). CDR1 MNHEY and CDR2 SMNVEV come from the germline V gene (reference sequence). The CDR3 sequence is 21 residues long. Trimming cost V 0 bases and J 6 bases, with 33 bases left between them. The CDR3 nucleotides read TGTGCCAGCAGTTTATCTGCCCCCGTTTGGGGTAGCGGCCACTCTTCTCGCGAGCAGTACTTC. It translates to CASSLSAPVWGSGHSSREQYF.

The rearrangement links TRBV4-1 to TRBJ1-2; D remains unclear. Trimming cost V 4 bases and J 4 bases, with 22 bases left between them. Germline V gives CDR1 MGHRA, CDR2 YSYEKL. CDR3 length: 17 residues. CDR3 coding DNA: TGCGCCAGCAGCCCCCGGGCTGAGGGCTCAGTTTTCTATGGCTACACCTTC. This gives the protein CASSPRAEGSVFYGYTF.

CDR3 in amino acids: CASSQERLASLYTQYF. CDR3 in DNA: TGCGCCAGCAGCCAAGAGAGACTAGCAAGTCTATATACGCAGTATTTT. The J gene is TRBJ2-3, the V gene TRBV4-1; 7 positions agree with TRBD2. Per the germline V gene, CDR1 is MGHRA and CDR2 is YSYEKL. This CDR3 contains 16 residues. The trim removed 0 bases at V and 7 bases at J, leaving 10 bases unmatched.

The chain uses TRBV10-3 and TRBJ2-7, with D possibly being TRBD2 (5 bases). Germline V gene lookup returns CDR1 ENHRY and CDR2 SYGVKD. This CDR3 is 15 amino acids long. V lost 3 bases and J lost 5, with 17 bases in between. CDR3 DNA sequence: TGTGCCATCAGTGATTATTTGTGGGAGCCCGACGAGCAGTACTTC. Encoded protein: CAISDYLWEPDEQYF.

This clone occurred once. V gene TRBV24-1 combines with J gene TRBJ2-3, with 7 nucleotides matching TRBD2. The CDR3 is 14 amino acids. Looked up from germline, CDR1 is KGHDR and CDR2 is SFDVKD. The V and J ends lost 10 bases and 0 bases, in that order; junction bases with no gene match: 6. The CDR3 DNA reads TGTGCCACTAGGAGCGGGACTAGCACAGATACGCAGTATTTT. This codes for CATRSGTSTDTQYF.